This T cell receptor beta chain was obtained from a study of cytomegalovirus exposure and HLA in healthy donors. General study points: In a later analysis, a genetic analysis reported fewer productive-TCR N-insertions in an Asian-associated ancestry cluster than the cohort average.

On this clone: Its antigen is not identified.

The CDR3 is 16 amino acids. V shed 0 bases, J shed 4 bases, and the junction held 9 bases outside the gene matches. The germline gives CDR1 LGHNA, CDR2 YSLEER. The PCR contained 60 Vbeta and 13 Jbeta primers. The data were produced by immunoSEQ multiplex PCR, yet TCRdb's version contains in-frame clones alone and is incomplete. The table records over 100,000 clones, approximately 79% of them present only once. Sequencing input: PBMCs. The receptor was derived from a man aged 25-45 years in good health and CMV-seronegative. The V call is TRBV4-3, the J call TRBJ2-7; TRBD2 matches 7 bases. CDR3 coding DNA: TGCGCCAGCAGCCAAGAACGATCCGGGGGGTTGTACGAGCAGTACTTC. Translated, it gives CASSQERSGGLYEQYF.